What follows describes a single T cell receptor (beta chain). Its cognate antigen is unknown. Sequence at one end of the junction differs from germline and may be a read error. This record comes from a study of T cell responses to AZD1222 COVID-19 vaccine. Only in-frame clones appear in the TCRdb table, and some are missing; sequencing was by immunoSEQ multiplex PCR. Among 150,000 or so clones, 90% to 95% were seen once, and the ten largest hold over 1.1%. Regarding the study as a whole: CD4 TCRs covered the whole spike, strongest at regions 160-218 and 743-854.

CDR1 SSHAT and CDR2 FNYEAQ come from the germline V gene (reference sequence). This CDR3 has 16 amino acids. Specimen: peripheral blood, collected on day 0 of AZD1222 vaccination. The genes are TRBV7-7 and TRBJ2-2; 12 nucleotides match TRBD2. The clonotype comes from an adult in good health. The CDR3 region is CASSLAGGPDTGELFF. As DNA, the CDR3 is TGTGCTAGCAGCCTAGCGGGAGGGCCCGACACCGGGGAGCTGTTTTTT.